This TCR beta chain was observed in a study of T cells expressing NK-cell markers. TCRdb re-called the 5' RACE reads and shows each CDR3 protein once, DNA omitted. Its table lists more than 120,000 distinct CDR3 sequences. CDR1 is SGHTA and CDR2 is FQGNSA in the germline V gene. The length of the CDR3 is 16 residues. The clonotype comes from a young man in good health. Sequenced: blood T cells: a sorted CD56 or NKG2C T cell subset, CD4+ or CD8+ T cells, or bulk PBMC T cells (not recorded which). The rearrangement uses TRBV7-2 and TRBJ1-1; TCRdb calls TRBD1, which cannot be checked without DNA. The CDR3: CASTTGVGHPNTEAFF.